This T cell receptor (beta chain) is drawn from a study of cytomegalovirus exposure and HLA in healthy donors. Study outcomes and limitations: The authors confirmed in vitro that a few CMV-associated chains were specific for CMV antigens. Later analysis placed DRB1 highest and HLA-C lowest in TCR association rates, which differed by HLA locus.

Per germline, CDR1 SGHRS and CDR2 YFSETQ. V shed 3 bases and J 6 bases; nucleotides not matched to a gene: 8. There are 15 residues in the CDR3. The count of this clone is one. What it binds is unknown. The PCR ran on 60 Vbeta and 13 Jbeta primers. The repertoire was sequenced with immunoSEQ multiplex PCR; TCRdb's copy has only in-frame clones and lacks some. The sample carries about 140,000 clones, over 60% recorded once. This chain connects TRBV5-1 to TRBJ2-3; 9 nucleotides line up with TRBD1. The sequenced material came from PBMCs. The receptor was isolated from a male donor in good health and CMV-seropositive. The CDR3 nucleotides are TGCGCCAGCAGCTCCGGACAGGGGAACTTGGATACGCAGTATTTT. Translating gives CASSSGQGNLDTQYF.